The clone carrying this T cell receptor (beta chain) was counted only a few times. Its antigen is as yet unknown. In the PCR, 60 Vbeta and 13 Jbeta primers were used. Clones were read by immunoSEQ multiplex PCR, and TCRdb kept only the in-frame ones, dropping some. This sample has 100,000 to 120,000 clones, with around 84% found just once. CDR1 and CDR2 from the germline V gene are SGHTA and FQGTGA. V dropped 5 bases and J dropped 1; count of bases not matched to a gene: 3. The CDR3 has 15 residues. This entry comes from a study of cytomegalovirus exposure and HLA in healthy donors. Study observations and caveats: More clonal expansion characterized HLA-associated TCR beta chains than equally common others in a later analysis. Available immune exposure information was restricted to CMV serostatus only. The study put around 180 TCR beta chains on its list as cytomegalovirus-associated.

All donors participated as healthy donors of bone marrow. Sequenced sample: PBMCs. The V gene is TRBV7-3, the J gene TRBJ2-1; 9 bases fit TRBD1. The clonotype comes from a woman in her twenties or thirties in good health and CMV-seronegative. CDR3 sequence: CASSIQGASYNEQFF. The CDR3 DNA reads TGTGCCAGCAGCATACAGGGGGCTTCCTACAATGAGCAGTTCTTC.